These T cell receptor beta chains were read from a single sample in a study of blood T cell repertoires in COVID-19. The protocol was immunoSEQ multiplex PCR, while the TCRdb copy is restricted to in-frame clones and leaves out a portion. The table lists 15,000 to 20,000 clones, roughly 87% of them singletons. Sequenced material: peripheral blood. The receptor source for this set is a man aged 50 or older with active COVID-19. Each CDR3 is given with its conserved first and last residue. The D gene is left open where the match is weak. Expanded clones are given a class, and other clones once, few, many or no size at all.

d_call	j_call	v_call	clone_size	cdr3_aa	cdr3_nt
.	TRBJ1-1	TRBV12-3/TRBV12-4	.	CASNKPPGTEAFF	TGTGCCAGCAACAAGCCTCCAGGGACTGAAGCTTTCTTT
TRBD1	TRBJ2-5	TRBV24-1	.	CATSDIRGQGRGETQYF	TGTGCCACCAGTGATATTCGTGGACAGGGGAGGGGAGAGACCCAGTACTTC
.	TRBJ2-7	TRBV7-2	.	CASSISQPYEQYF	TGTGCCAGCAGCATCTCACAGCCCTACGAGCAGTACTTC
.	TRBJ1-1	TRBV13	.	CASSSGGPMNTEAFF	TGTGCCAGCAGCTCGGGGGGGCCCATGAACACTGAAGCTTTCTTT
TRBD1	TRBJ1-1	TRBV11-3	.	CASSGGQGAYTEAFF	TGTGCCAGCAGCGGGGGACAGGGCGCATACACTGAAGCTTTCTTT
.	TRBJ1-5	TRBV28	.	CASSLLNQPQHF	TGTGCCAGCAGCCTCCTTAATCAGCCCCAGCATTTT
.	TRBJ2-1	TRBV7-2	.	CASSFSSGKHNEQFF	TGTGCCAGCAGCTTTTCTTCGGGGAAACACAATGAGCAGTTCTTC
TRBD1	TRBJ2-7	TRBV4-1	.	CASSQDRGQGNEQYF	TGCGCCAGCAGCCAAGATCGAGGACAGGGGAACGAGCAGTACTTC
.	TRBJ2-1	TRBV9	.	CASSTSSLDNEQFF	TGTGCCAGCAGCACCAGTTCGCTCGACAATGAGCAGTTCTTC
TRBD1	TRBJ1-6	TRBV19	.	CASFSDRDGSPLHF	TGTGCCAGCTTTTCGGACAGGGATGGTTCACCCCTCCACTTT
.	TRBJ1-1	TRBV6-1	once	CASSEKRGYTEAFF	TGTGCCAGCAGTGAAAAGAGAGGGTACACTGAAGCTTTCTTT
.	TRBJ1-2	TRBV4-3	once	CASSQSGNYGYTF	TGCGCCAGCAGCCAGTCAGGGAACTATGGCTACACCTTC
.	TRBJ2-7	TRBV21-1	.	CASSTRTSPNYYEQYF	TGTGCCAGCAGCACTCGGACTAGCCCTAACTACTACGAGCAGTACTTC
.	TRBJ2-1	TRBV3-1/TRBV3-2	.	CASSQKLRDSDNEQFF	TGTGCCAGCAGCCAAAAATTAAGAGACAGCGACAATGAGCAGTTCTTC
.	TRBJ2-5	TRBV11-2	.	CASSIQETQYF	TGTGCCAGCAGCATACAAGAGACCCAGTACTTC
.	TRBJ1-4	TRBV28	medium-sized	CASSLGGAGNEKLFF	TGTGCCAGCAGTTTAGGGGGCGCGGGTAATGAAAAACTGTTTTTT
TRBD2	TRBJ2-7	TRBV28	.	CASSLASGGSYEQYF	TGTGCCAGCAGTTTGGCTAGCGGTGGTTCCTACGAGCAGTACTTC
TRBD1	TRBJ2-7	TRBV3-1/TRBV3-2	.	CASSQDRSGGQYEQYF	TGTGCCAGCAGCCAAGATCGTTCAGGGGGCCAGTACGAGCAGTACTTC
TRBD1	TRBJ1-3	TRBV4-2	.	CASSQDGAGQGDTIYF	TGTGCCAGCAGCCAAGACGGCGCGGGACAGGGGGACACCATATATTTT
.	TRBJ2-3	TRBV28	.	CASSLSGKERDTQYF	TGTGCCAGCAGTTTATCGGGAAAGGAAAGAGATACGCAGTATTTT